This T cell receptor beta chain was recorded in a study of shared clonotypes between healthy human individuals. This clone was seen a few times. J was trimmed by 1 base and V by 3 bases; bases with no gene match: 8. The germline V gene has CDR1 MGHDK and CDR2 SYGVNS. The CDR3 is 16 residues long. Profiled with immunoSEQ multiplex PCR; TCRdb holds only in-frame clones, not every one. The data show about 1 million clones, with approximately 80% seen just once and roughly 0.56% held by the top ten. The receptor was derived from a man aged 18 to 30 in good health. Some clones in this sample may be carry-over from other donors' samples. The material sequenced was memory CD4+ T cells from PBMCs. The sample's subset: CD45RA-negative fraction. The chain recombines TRBV25-1 with TRBJ1-1, with 7 bases lining up with TRBD1. The CDR3 loop reads CASSDLRTGQNTEAFF. CDR3 in DNA: TGTGCCAGCAGTGATTTGCGGACAGGACAGAACACTGAAGCTTTCTTT.